These T cell receptor beta chains were read from a single sample in a study of T cell repertoires in cytomegalovirus infection. These TCRs are of unknown antigen specificity. TCRdb called the reads again in MiXCR, with one record for every CDR3 protein. The profile shows about 700,000 distinct CDR3 sequences, 30% to 35% of them singletons. This sample comprised cultured PBMCs, obtained from culture after CMV antigen stimulation. These receptor sequences come from a human donor in good health (CMV status not recorded). Some clones in this sample may be carry-over from other donors' samples. CDR3s include the opening cysteine and the closing phenylalanine or tryptophan. The order of the fields is J gene, clone size, V gene, D gene, CDR3 length, CDR3 protein, CDR3 DNA. A D gene is named only where the DNA matches it firmly. Some rows have no size entry. The others give once, few or many, or a class for an expanded clone.

TRBJ1-1 many TRBV7-2 TRBD1 14 CASSRDRAGTEAFF TGTGCCAGCAGCAGGGACAGGGCGGGCACTGAAGCTTTCTTT
TRBJ2-2 . TRBV6-2/TRBV6-3 . 16 CASSTPRRVITGELFF TGTGCCAGCAGTACCCCCCGGCGGGTGATTACCGGGGAGCTGTTTTTT
TRBJ2-1 many TRBV7-2 TRBD1 15 CASSSTRTGGGEQFF TGTGCCAGCAGCTCCACGCGGACAGGGGGGGGTGAGCAGTTCTTC
TRBJ1-1 . TRBV12-3/TRBV12-4 . 15 CASSFVGGGNTEAFF TGTGCCAGCAGTTTCGTGGGAGGGGGGAACACTGAAGCTTTCTTT
TRBJ1-6 once TRBV3-1 . 11 CASGKDSPLHF TGTGCCAGCGGAAAGGACTCACCCCTCCACTTT
TRBJ2-1 . TRBV20-1 TRBD2 15 CSANPTSGIRGEQFF TGCAGTGCTAACCCGACCAGCGGGATTCGGGGTGAGCAGTTCTTC
TRBJ2-1 . TRBV19 . 13 CAVGSGLYNEQFF TGTGCCGTTGGGAGCGGACTTTACAATGAGCAGTTCTTC
TRBJ2-5 many TRBV7-8 . 14 CASSLQPQGETQYF TGTGCCAGCAGCTTACAGCCCCAGGGAGAGACCCAGTACTTC
TRBJ2-7 once TRBV7-2 . 16 CASSKPPGHSMGELYF TGTGCCAGCAGCAAACCCCCGGGACACTCGATGGGCGAGCTGTACTTC
TRBJ1-1 . TRBV15 . 13 CATSRDGGTEAFF TGTGCCACCAGCAGAGATGGGGGCACTGAAGCTTTCTTT
TRBJ2-7 . TRBV10-3 . 14 CAIRPTGTPLEQYF TGTGCCATCAGACCCACAGGGACCCCCCTCGAGCAGTACTTC
TRBJ2-2 . TRBV24-1 TRBD1 16 CATSDWGTGRAGELFF TGTGCCACCAGTGATTGGGGGACAGGGAGGGCCGGGGAGCTGTTTTTT
TRBJ2-7 . TRBV11-1 TRBD1 14 CASSLVGQRYEQYF TGTGCCAGCAGCTTAGTGGGACAGCGCTACGAGCAGTACTTC